A single sample is the source of the 24 T cell receptor beta chains below, sequenced in a study of T cells after yellow fever vaccination. TCRdb ran MiXCR on the 5' RACE reads and lists one entry per CDR3 protein. The sample holds approximately 250,000 distinct CDR3 sequences, over 4.5% seen once. Source: CD4+ T cells sorted from PBMCs, taken on the day of the yellow fever booster vaccination. Every receptor here comes from a man younger than 30 who received the YFV17D yellow fever vaccine.

The CDR3 protein is CASSLQGRWKLFF. The CDR3 DNA reads as TGTGCCAGCAGCTTGCAGGGGCGTTGGAAACTGTTTTTT. The chain employs TRBV5-8 and TRBJ1-4; maybe TRBD1 (6 bases). The CDR3 length is 13 residues. Germline lookup yields CDR1 SGHTS and CDR2 YDEGEE. Trimming shortened V by 1 base and J by 11 bases, and 12 bases separated the two germline ends.

This rearrangement joins TRBV2 to TRBJ1-5; D not resolved. The V end was cut by 6 bases, the J end by 0 bases, with 15 bases between. The CDR3 covers 16 residues. CDR1 is SNHLY and CDR2 is FYNNEI in the germline V gene. The CDR3: CASRGDTRSSNQPQHF. CDR3 DNA sequence: TGTGCCAGCAGGGGAGATACTCGGTCTAGCAATCAGCCCCAGCATTTT.

A few counts support this clonotype. The chain uses TRBV25-1 and TRBJ2-7; a possible D gene is TRBD1 (6 bases). The length of the CDR3 is 14 residues. The germline V gene encodes CDR1 MGHDK and CDR2 SYGVNS. Trimming took 6 bases from V and 1 from J, leaving 13 bases between them. For the CDR3, the DNA is TGTGCCAGCAGCGACAGGCCGAGGTCCTACGAGCAGTACTTC. Protein product: CASSDRPRSYEQYF.

This clonotype was picked up many times. This rearrangement joins TRBV11-2 to TRBJ2-3; no clear D. With 4 bases removed from V and 7 bases from J, the gap between germline ends came to 15 bases. Germline V lookup: CDR1 SGHAT, CDR2 FQNNGV. The CDR3 extends over 14 amino acids. This chain's CDR3 is CASSSGGRSNTQYF. DNA for the CDR3: TGTGCCAGCAGCTCGGGCGGCAGGTCGAATACGCAGTATTTT.

This clonotype was seen ten or more times. The chain has TRBV7-8 and TRBJ2-2; tentative D call: TRBD2 (7 bases). CDR1 SGHVS and CDR2 FQNEAQ come from the germline V gene. The CDR3 has 16 amino acids. V lost 2 bases, J lost 2 bases, and 12 bases lay in between. The CDR3 region has the DNA TGTGCCAGCAGCTTAAGGGGGGGGACAAACACCGGGGAGCTGTTTTTT. This encodes CASSLRGGTNTGELFF. The entire variable domain, with the rest obtained from reference TRBV7-8 and TRBJ2-2, is as follows: GAGVSQSPRYKVAKRGQDVALRCDPISGHVSLFWYQQALGQGPEFLTYFQNEAQLDKSGLPSDRFFAERPEGSVSTLKIQRTQQEDSAVYLCASSLRGGTNTGELFFGEGSRLTVL.

This clonotype was observed many times. V usage is TRBV5-1 and J usage is TRBJ2-2; tentative D call: TRBD1 (5 bases). The CDR3 runs 15 residues. The V gene's germline CDR1 is SGHRS and CDR2 YFSETQ. V was trimmed by 4 bases and J by 0 bases, leaving 10 bases between them. The DNA of the CDR3 is TGCGCCAGCAGCCCACCGACAGCGAACACCGGGGAGCTGTTTTTT. It encodes CASSPPTANTGELFF.

There are a few counts of this clonotype. The rearrangement links TRBV7-2 to TRBJ1-2, with 8 bases fitting TRBD1. The germline V gene encodes CDR1 SGHTA and CDR2 FQGNSA. The CDR3 is 13 residues long. Losses at the gene ends were 5 bases for V and 7 bases for J; bases not matched to a gene: 6. CDR3 bases: TGTGCCAGCAGCACCCCAGGGGGCAGTGGCTACACCTTC. This codes for CASSTPGGSGYTF.

The gene calls are TRBV7-2 and TRBJ2-3, with 11 bases aligning to TRBD2. The J segment lost 0 bases and the V segment lost 5 bases, leaving 13 bases of the junction unmatched. The CDR3 runs 19 residues. From germline, CDR1 is SGHTA and CDR2 FQGNSA. The CDR3 DNA reads TGTGCCAGCAGCGTTCTAGCGGGGGGCCGGGTCGGTAGCACAGATACGCAGTATTTT. Amino acids: CASSVLAGGRVGSTDTQYF.

The chain uses TRBV4-1 and TRBJ2-7; 7 bases are a match to TRBD1. After removal of 0 bases from V and 6 bases from J, the junction contained 23 bases not matched to a gene. The CDR3 contains 20 residues. Germline loops: CDR1 MGHRA, CDR2 YSYEKL. The CDR3 here is CASSQDPLERGLFHYSEQYF. The CDR3 region has the DNA TGCGCCAGCAGCCAAGATCCCCTAGAAAGGGGGCTATTCCACTACTCCGAGCAGTACTTC.

This clonotype has a handful of counts. This chain joins TRBV20-1 and TRBJ2-3, with 8 bases aligning to TRBD2. The junction had 5 bases not matched to a gene; V was cut back by 2 bases and J by 1 base. CDR3 length: 15 residues. CDR1 and CDR2 (germline): DFQATT, SNEGSKA (reference sequence). For the CDR3, the DNA is TGCAGTGCTAGACGCCGGGGGGGCGGCACAGATACGCAGTATTTT. Its translation: CSARRRGGGTDTQYF.

Ten or more counts support this clonotype. The chain links TRBV5-1 to TRBJ2-5; weak D call: TRBD1 (6 bases). Germline assignment: CDR1 SGHRS and CDR2 YFSETQ. V lost 4 bases to trimming and J lost 3 bases, with 10 bases between them. The CDR3 runs 13 residues. The CDR3 protein is CASSQQGKETQYF. The CDR3 DNA reads as TGCGCCAGCAGCCAACAGGGAAAAGAGACCCAGTACTTC. Using reference TRBV5-1 and TRBJ2-5 for the parts outside the CDR3, the full variable domain is KAGVTQTPRYLIKTRGQQVTLSCSPISGHRSVSWYQQTPGQGLQFLFEYFSETQRNKGNFPGRFSGRQFSNSRSEMNVSTLELGDSALYLCASSQQGKETQYFGPGTRLLVL.

This clonotype has just a few counts. J is TRBJ2-1 and V is TRBV30, with 11 bases fitting TRBD2. Per the germline V gene, CDR1 is GTSNPN and CDR2 is SVGIG (reference sequence). The ends lost 7 bases at V and 7 bases at J; junction bases unmatched: 12. The CDR3 has 15 residues. CDR3 coding DNA: TGTGCCTTACAGGGACTAGCGGTCCCCTGGAATGAGCAGTTCTTC. This translates into CALQGLAVPWNEQFF.

The rearrangement links TRBV7-2 to TRBJ2-5; D possibly corresponds to TRBD1 (6 bases). The V gene's germline CDR1 is SGHTA and CDR2 FQGNSA. The V gene lost 3 bases and the J gene lost 1 base, with 9 bases spanning the gap. The CDR3 length is 14 residues. The CDR3 sequence is CASSFTGFQETQYF. CDR3 nucleotide sequence: TGTGCCAGCAGCTTTACAGGGTTCCAAGAGACCCAGTACTTC.

This clonotype was seen ten or more times. The chain couples TRBV7-2 to TRBJ2-4; 11 positions match TRBD1. V was pared by 5 bases and J by 9 bases, with 9 bases of the junction left unmatched. The germline V gene has CDR1 SGHTA and CDR2 FQGNSA. The CDR3 covers 15 residues. For the CDR3, the DNA is TGTGCCAGCAGCCCCGATAGGACAGGGGGCGTCATTCAGTACTTC. It specifies CASSPDRTGGVIQYF.

This sequence joins TRBV20-1 and TRBJ2-1; possible D gene TRBD2, 7 bases. V was pared by 3 bases and J by 10 bases, with 13 bases between. CDR3 size: 12 residues. The V gene's germline CDR1 is DFQATT and CDR2 SNEGSKA (reference sequence). The CDR3 nucleotides are TGCAGTGCTAGCGGGGGGCCAGGGGAGCAGTTCTTC. Its protein product is CSASGGPGEQFF.

This clonotype was seen repeatedly, ten times or more. J is TRBJ1-4 and V is TRBV21-1. TRBV21-1 is a pseudogene locus. The CDR3 is 12 residues long. CDR3 loop: CASSKWQEKLFF. The DNA of the CDR3 is TGTGCCAGCAGCAAATGGCAAGAAAAACTGTTTTTT.

The rearrangement uses TRBV6-2 or TRBV6-3 and TRBJ1-2, with D possibly matching TRBD1 (5 bases). Germline assignment: CDR1 MNHEY and CDR2 SVGEGT. The CDR3 has 13 residues. Between the trimmed V and J ends, which lost 6 bases and 8 bases, there was a span of 16 bases. CDR3 in DNA: TGTGCCAGCAGCCTACCCCCGGGACTCGGCTACACCTTC. This sequence encodes CASSLPPGLGYTF.

CDR3 in DNA: TGTGCCAGCAGCCTCCTTCAGGGTGAAGAGACCCAGTACTTC. Translating it yields CASSLLQGEETQYF. The rearrangement joins TRBV13 to TRBJ2-5; D may be TRBD1 (5 bases). The V and J ends lost 5 bases and 3 bases respectively, with 13 bases between them. Germline V gene sequence: CDR1 PRHDT, CDR2 FYEKMQ (reference sequence). The CDR3 totals 14 residues.

The rearrangement uses TRBV3-1 and TRBJ2-1, with 7 positions matching TRBD1. V trimming: 2 bases; J trimming: 8 bases; junction bases outside the gene matches: 3. The CDR3 loop spans 13 amino acids. Germline values: CDR1 LGHDT, CDR2 YNNKEL (reference sequence). In DNA form, the CDR3 reads TGTGCCAGCAGCCAAAGAGGGGGCGATGAGCAGTTCTTC. Protein product: CASSQRGGDEQFF.

This clonotype came up many times. V and J are TRBV30 and TRBJ1-1; 7 positions agree with TRBD1. V gave up 5 bases and J gave up 3 bases; unmatched junction bases: 9. The CDR3 loop spans 14 amino acids. The germline V gene encodes CDR1 GTSNPN and CDR2 SVGIG (reference sequence). CDR3 coding DNA: TGTGCCTGGCTAAGAAGACAGGGTGACACTGAAGCTTTCTTT. Encoded protein: CAWLRRQGDTEAFF.

The chain uses TRBV6-5 and TRBJ1-5, with D perhaps matching TRBD1 (6 bases). V was clipped by 5 bases and J by 6 bases, with 14 bases between them. Germline V gene sequence: CDR1 MNHEY, CDR2 SVGAGI. The CDR3 runs 14 residues. The CDR3: CASSTGQLSQPQHF. CDR3 coding DNA: TGTGCCAGCAGTACCGGACAGTTATCTCAGCCCCAGCATTTT.

This clonotype appeared a few times. V usage is TRBV5-5 and J usage is TRBJ1-6; 7 bases line up with TRBD1. Germline V gene sequence: CDR1 SGHKS, CDR2 YYEKEE (reference sequence). V was clipped by 4 bases and J by 0 bases; unmatched bases: 7. CDR3 length: 17 amino acids. The DNA for the CDR3 is TGTGCCAGCAGCAGAAACAGGGACAGCTCCTATAATTCACCCCTCCACTTT. It yields the protein CASSRNRDSSYNSPLHF.

The genes are TRBV30 and TRBJ1-1; tentatively, D is TRBD1 (5 bases). The CDR3 extends over 15 amino acids. V dropped 1 base and J dropped 1 base, with 13 bases sitting between them. Germline V gives CDR1 GTSNPN, CDR2 SVGIG (reference sequence). The DNA for the CDR3 is TGTGCCTGGAGTGGGGGCACGACAGCGAACACTGAAGCTTTCTTT. Translating gives CAWSGGTTANTEAFF. The full variable domain, in which reference TRBV30 and TRBJ1-1 provide the parts outside the CDR3, is SQTIHQWPATLVQPVGSPLSLECTVEGTSNPNLYWYRQAAGRGLQLLFYSVGIGQISSEVPQNLSASRPQDRQFILSSKKLLLSDSGFYLCAWSGGTTANTEAFFGQGTRLTVV.

This clonotype was counted between two and nine times. The J gene is TRBJ2-7, the V gene TRBV7-9; the D is unclear. The V and J ends lost 3 bases and 4 bases respectively, with 10 bases between them. The CDR3 spans 13 residues. Germline CDR1 reads SEHNR; CDR2 reads FQNEAQ (reference sequence). CDR3 region: CASSFSGLYEQYF. The CDR3, as DNA: TGTGCCAGCAGCTTTTCCGGGCTGTACGAGCAGTACTTC.